This entry lists 12 T cell receptor beta chains sequenced from one sample in a study of cytomegalovirus exposure and HLA in healthy donors. A multiplex PCR was run with 60 Vbeta primers and 13 Jbeta primers. Data came from immunoSEQ multiplex PCR; TCRdb stores just in-frame clones and leaves some out. The profile shows 120,000 to 150,000 clones, roughly 80% of them singletons. The sequencing sample was made of PBMCs. These receptors all stem from a female donor in good health and CMV-seronegative.

This clone was seen more than once but under ten times. CDR3 in DNA: TGTGCCAGCAGCATACAGGCTAGCGGGGAGCTGTTTTTT. This codes for CASSIQASGELFF. The rearrangement joins TRBV7-9 to TRBJ2-2, with a weak D call TRBD1 (5 bases). V lost 5 bases, J lost 7 bases, and 11 bases lay in between. CDR3 length equals 13 residues. Germline V gene sequence: CDR1 SEHNR, CDR2 FQNEAQ (reference sequence).

This chain links TRBV11-3 with TRBJ1-4, with D tentatively TRBD1 (5 bases). The CDR3 contains 12 residues. Germline V gives CDR1 SGHNT, CDR2 YENEEA. Trimming took 3 bases from V and 7 from J, leaving 6 bases between them. CDR3 sequence reads: CASSFGGEKLFF. The CDR3 DNA sequence: TGTGCCAGCAGCTTCGGGGGTGAAAAACTGTTTTTT.

The V and J genes are TRBV2 and TRBJ1-5; TRBD1 agrees at 10 bases. Germline values: CDR1 SNHLY, CDR2 FYNNEI. V gave up 5 bases and J gave up 7 bases; unmatched junction bases: 5. The CDR3 is 14 residues long. The CDR3 loop is CASSPGQGSQPQHF. CDR3 in DNA: TGTGCCAGCAGTCCGGGACAGGGGAGCCAGCCCCAGCATTTT.

The chain carries TRBV5-8 and TRBJ1-1; D is uncertain. This CDR3 is built from 14 residues. Trimming removed 5 bases from V and 1 base from J, with 12 bases in between. From germline, CDR1 is SGHTS and CDR2 YDEGEE. As DNA, the CDR3 is TGTGCCAGCAGTTCCATTCAGTGGAACACTGAAGCTTTCTTT. Protein sequence: CASSSIQWNTEAFF.

The chain uses TRBV6-5 and TRBJ2-3; D remains ambiguous. CDR3 size: 14 residues. V lost 0 bases and J lost 3, with 7 bases in between. CDR1 and CDR2 (germline): MNHEY, SVGAGI. This chain's CDR3 is CASSYSTGTDTQYF. The CDR3 DNA follows: TGTGCCAGCAGTTACTCGACTGGAACAGATACGCAGTATTTT.

V is TRBV10-3 and J is TRBJ1-1; no reliable D call. This CDR3 is 13 amino acids long. CDR1 and CDR2 (germline): ENHRY, SYGVKD. Trimming left V 2 bases short and J 0 bases short, with 4 bases between. The CDR3 sequence is CAISERVNTEAFF. The DNA for the CDR3 is TGTGCCATCAGTGAGCGGGTGAACACTGAAGCTTTCTTT.

The J gene is TRBJ2-1, the V gene TRBV2; possibly TRBD1 for D (6 bases). This CDR3 has 16 amino acids. Trimming removed 8 bases at V and 0 bases at J, with 17 bases between. From germline, CDR1 is SNHLY and CDR2 FYNNEI. The CDR3 sequence is CASSDGGSISYNEQFF. CDR3 nucleotide sequence: TGTGCCAGCTCGGATGGGGGCTCCATCTCCTACAATGAGCAGTTCTTC.

The chain links TRBV6-1 to TRBJ2-2, with 7 nucleotides matching TRBD1. CDR3 size: 14 residues. J lost 5 bases, V lost 4 bases, and 4 bases had no gene match. Germline V gene lookup returns CDR1 MNHNS and CDR2 SASEGT. CDR3 amino acids: CASSVTQGTGELFF. In DNA form, the CDR3 reads TGTGCCAGCAGTGTAACACAGGGGACCGGGGAGCTGTTTTTT.

The gene calls are TRBV4-2 and TRBJ2-4; D may be TRBD2 (5 bases). Trimming cost V 1 base and J 0 bases, with 7 bases left between them. The CDR3 spans 15 residues. Germline CDR1 LGHNA, CDR2 YNFKEQ. CDR3 loop: CASSQASLAKNIQYF. DNA of the CDR3: TGTGCCAGCAGCCAAGCTAGCTTAGCCAAAAACATTCAGTACTTC.

The chain uses TRBV5-1 and TRBJ2-3; D not resolved. Germline V gene sequence: CDR1 SGHRS, CDR2 YFSETQ. The CDR3 is 16 amino acids. V lost 4 bases to trimming and J lost 4 bases, with 19 bases between them. CDR3 in amino acids: CASSMRPAPEADTQYF. The CDR3 DNA reads as TGCGCCAGCAGCATGAGACCCGCACCTGAGGCAGATACGCAGTATTTT. The full variable domain, with the rest looked up from reference TRBV5-1 and TRBJ2-3, is KAGVTQTPRYLIKTRGQQVTLSCSPISGHRSVSWYQQTPGQGLQFLFEYFSETQRNKGNFPGRFSGRQFSNSRSEMNVSTLELGDSALYLCASSMRPAPEADTQYFGPGTRLTVL.

The CDR3 protein is CASSLDKNTEAFF. The DNA of the CDR3 is TGCGCCAGCAGTCTGGACAAGAACACTGAAGCTTTCTTT. The chain is built from TRBV10-2 and TRBJ1-1; D is possibly TRBD1 (5 bases). CDR1 is WSHSY, CDR2 SAAADI, per germline. The CDR3 contains 13 residues. The ends were cut back, 5 bases at V and 1 base at J, with 8 bases in the middle.

The chain recombines TRBV5-6 with TRBJ2-5; tentative D call: TRBD1 (6 bases). CDR1 SGHDT and CDR2 YYEEEE come from the germline V gene. V was cut by 4 bases and J by 2 bases, with 9 bases left in between. The CDR3 length is 13 residues. DNA of the CDR3: TGTGCCAGCAGCCCCGGGACACAAGAGACCCAGTACTTC. It is translated as CASSPGTQETQYF.